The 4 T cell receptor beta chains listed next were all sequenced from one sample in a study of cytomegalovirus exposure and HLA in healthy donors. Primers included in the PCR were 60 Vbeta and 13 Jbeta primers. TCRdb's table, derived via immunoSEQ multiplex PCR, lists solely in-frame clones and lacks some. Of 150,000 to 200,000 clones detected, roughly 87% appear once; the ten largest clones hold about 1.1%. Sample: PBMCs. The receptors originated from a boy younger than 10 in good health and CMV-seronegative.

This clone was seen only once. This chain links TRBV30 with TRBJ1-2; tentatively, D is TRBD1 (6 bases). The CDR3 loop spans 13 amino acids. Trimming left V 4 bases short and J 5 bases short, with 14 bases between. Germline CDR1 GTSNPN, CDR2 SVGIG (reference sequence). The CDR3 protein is CAWTKGVGYGYTF. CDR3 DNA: TGTGCCTGGACCAAGGGGGTCGGGTATGGCTACACCTTC.

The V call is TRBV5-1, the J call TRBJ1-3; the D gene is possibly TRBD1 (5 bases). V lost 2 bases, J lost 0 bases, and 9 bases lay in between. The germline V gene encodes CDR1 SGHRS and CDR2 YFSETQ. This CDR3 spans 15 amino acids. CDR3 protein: CASSFGGGSGNTIYF. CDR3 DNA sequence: TGCGCCAGCAGCTTTGGGGGAGGCTCTGGAAACACCATATATTTT.

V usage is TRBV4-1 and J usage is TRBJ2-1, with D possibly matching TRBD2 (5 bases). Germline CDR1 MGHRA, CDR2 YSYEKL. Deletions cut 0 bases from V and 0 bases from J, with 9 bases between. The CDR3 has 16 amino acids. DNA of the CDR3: TGCGCCAGCAGCCAAGACCTGAGGGTCTCCTACAATGAGCAGTTCTTC. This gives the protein CASSQDLRVSYNEQFF.

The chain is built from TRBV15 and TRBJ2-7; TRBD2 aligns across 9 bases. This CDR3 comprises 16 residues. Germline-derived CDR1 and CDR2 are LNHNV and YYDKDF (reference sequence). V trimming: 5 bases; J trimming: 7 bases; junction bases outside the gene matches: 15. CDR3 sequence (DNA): TGTGCCACCAGCTTAAGCGGGGGGCCCTCCGGGGGAGAGCAGTACTTC. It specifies CATSLSGGPSGGEQYF.